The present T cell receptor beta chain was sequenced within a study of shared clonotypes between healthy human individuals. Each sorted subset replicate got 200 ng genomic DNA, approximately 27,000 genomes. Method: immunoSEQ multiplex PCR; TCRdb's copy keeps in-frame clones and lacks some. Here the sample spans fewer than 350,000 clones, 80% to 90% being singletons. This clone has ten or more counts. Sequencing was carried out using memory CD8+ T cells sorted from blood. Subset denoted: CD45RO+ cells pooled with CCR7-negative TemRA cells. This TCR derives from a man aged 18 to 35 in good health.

The CDR3 bases are TGTGCCAGTAGTATACTGGTTGGCCGGACAGGGTCCACCAAAAACATTCAGTACTTC. Its translation is CASSILVGRTGSTKNIQYF. This chain joins TRBV19 and TRBJ2-4, with 8 bases fitting TRBD1. With V trimmed by 2 bases and J by 2 bases, 14 bases remained unmatched. The length of the CDR3 is 19 residues. Germline assignment: CDR1 LNHDA and CDR2 SQIVND (reference sequence).